The source of this T cell receptor (beta chain) is a study of technical replicates of blood from a handful of donors. The method was immunoSEQ multiplex PCR; TCRdb's version includes in-frame clones alone and lacks a portion of them. There are about 93,000 clones in the sample; 95% occur only once, and around 0.26% lies in the top ten. Germline CDR1 PRHDT, CDR2 FYEKMQ (reference sequence). This CDR3 region has 17 residues. V was trimmed by 5 bases and J by 1 base, leaving 20 bases between them. The chain joins TRBV13 to TRBJ1-1; TRBD1 is a possible D gene (5 bases). This clonotype was obtained from a human donor in good health. Specimen: T cells isolated from PBMCs. CDR3 nucleotides: TGTGCCAGCAGCGGGGCACGATCCGGGACTCGGAACACTGAAGCTTTCTTT. This encodes CASSGARSGTRNTEAFF.